The entry below gives a single T cell receptor beta chain sequence along with its context. Profiling relied on immunoSEQ multiplex PCR, and the TCRdb table lists in-frame clones only, not all of them. Among fewer than 120,000 clones listed, over 75% were seen once. The data originate from a study of cytomegalovirus exposure and HLA in healthy donors. The CDR3 has 14 amino acids. V shed 5 bases and J 9 bases; nucleotides not matched to a gene: 5. Germline V gene lookup returns CDR1 LNHDA and CDR2 SQIVND (reference sequence). Sequenced input: PBMCs. The genes are TRBV19 and TRBJ1-6; 9 positions match TRBD1. This receptor was taken from a woman aged 25 to 39 in good health and CMV-seropositive. The CDR3 spells CASSSGQGFSPLHF. CDR3 bases: TGTGCCAGTAGTTCGGGACAGGGATTTTCACCCCTCCACTTT.